This T cell receptor (beta chain) stems from a study of response to subunit inactivated influenza vaccine. Broader study findings: It was the authors' suggestion that each seasonal influenza vaccination recruits few new T cells.

This clonotype turned up a few times. Its cognate antigen is unknown. V shed 2 bases and J shed 6 bases, with 13 bases lying between them. The CDR3 has 13 residues. Germline CDR1 is DFQATT and CDR2 is SNEGSKA (reference sequence). TCRdb reprocessed the RT-PCR reads via MiXCR and lists one record per CDR3 protein. The table records 700,000 to 900,000 distinct CDR3 sequences, less than 25% of them present only once. The sequence came from a man in his fifties who received an inactivated influenza vaccine. The starting material was PBMCs from blood, obtained roughly 5 days after vaccination. The rearrangement uses TRBV20-1 and TRBJ1-2; no clear D. The CDR3 DNA sequence: TGCAGTGCTAGACTACAAAAGGCGGATGGCTACACCTTC. This sequence encodes CSARLQKADGYTF.